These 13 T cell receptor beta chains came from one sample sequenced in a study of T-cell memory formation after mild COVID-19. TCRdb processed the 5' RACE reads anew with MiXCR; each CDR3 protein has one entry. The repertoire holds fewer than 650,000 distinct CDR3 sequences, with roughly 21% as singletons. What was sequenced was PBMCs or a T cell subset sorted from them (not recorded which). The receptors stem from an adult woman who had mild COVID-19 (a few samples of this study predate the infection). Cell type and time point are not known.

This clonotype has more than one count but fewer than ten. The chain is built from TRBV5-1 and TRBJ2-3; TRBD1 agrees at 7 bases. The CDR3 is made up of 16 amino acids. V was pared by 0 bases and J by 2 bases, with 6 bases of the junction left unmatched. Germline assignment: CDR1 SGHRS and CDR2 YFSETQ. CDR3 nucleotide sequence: TGCGCCAGCAGCTTGGGGGCGACAGGGATCACAGATACGCAGTATTTT. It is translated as CASSLGATGITDTQYF.

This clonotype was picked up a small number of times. This CDR3 is CASSQVGDRLTYGYTF. The CDR3 DNA follows: TGTGCCAGCAGCCAAGTAGGAGACAGGCTAACCTATGGCTACACCTTC. The V call is TRBV14, the J call TRBJ1-2; D might be TRBD1 (6 bases). The CDR3 has 16 amino acids. V was clipped by 1 base and J by 4 bases, with 16 bases between them. Germline CDR1 is SGHDN and CDR2 is FVKESK.

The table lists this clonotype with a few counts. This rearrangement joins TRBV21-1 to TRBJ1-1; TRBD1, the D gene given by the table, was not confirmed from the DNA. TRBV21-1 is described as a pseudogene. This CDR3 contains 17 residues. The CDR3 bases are TGTGCCAGCAGCAAAGGAAAATCCGGGACAGGGATAACTGAAGCCTTCTTT. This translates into CASSKGKSGTGITEAFF.

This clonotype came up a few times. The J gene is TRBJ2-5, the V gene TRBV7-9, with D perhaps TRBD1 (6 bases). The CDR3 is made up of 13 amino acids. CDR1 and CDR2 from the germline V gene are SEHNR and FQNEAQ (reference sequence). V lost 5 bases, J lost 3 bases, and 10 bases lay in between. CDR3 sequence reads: CASSTDSEETQYF. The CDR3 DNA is TGTGCCAGCAGCACGGACAGCGAAGAGACCCAGTACTTC.

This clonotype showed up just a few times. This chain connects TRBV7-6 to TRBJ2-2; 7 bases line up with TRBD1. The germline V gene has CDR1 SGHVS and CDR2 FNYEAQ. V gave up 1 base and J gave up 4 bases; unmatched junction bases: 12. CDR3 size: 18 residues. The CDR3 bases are TGTGCCAGCAGCTTAGGGACAGGACCCCTTTCAGGCACCGGGGAGCTGTTTTTT. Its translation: CASSLGTGPLSGTGELFF.

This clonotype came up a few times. Here the CDR3 reads CASSHSGQGYQETQYF. CDR3 in DNA: TGTGCCAGCAGCCACTCCGGACAGGGGTATCAAGAGACCCAGTACTTC. J is TRBJ2-5 and V is TRBV5-6; TRBD1 matches at 9 bases. Germline V gene sequence: CDR1 SGHDT, CDR2 YYEEEE. There are 16 residues in the CDR3. Unmatched junction bases numbered 9, after V lost 4 bases and J lost 2 bases.

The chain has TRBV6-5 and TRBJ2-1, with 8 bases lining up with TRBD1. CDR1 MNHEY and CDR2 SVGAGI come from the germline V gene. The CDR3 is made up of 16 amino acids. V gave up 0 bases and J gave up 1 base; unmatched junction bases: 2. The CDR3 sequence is CASSYSTGDSYNEQFF. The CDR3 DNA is TGTGCCAGCAGTTACTCGACAGGGGATTCCTACAATGAGCAGTTCTTC.

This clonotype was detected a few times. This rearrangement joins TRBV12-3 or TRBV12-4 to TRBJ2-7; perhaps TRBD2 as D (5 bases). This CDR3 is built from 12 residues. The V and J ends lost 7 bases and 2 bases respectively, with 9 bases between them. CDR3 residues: CASTGNTYEQYF. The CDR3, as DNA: TGTGCCAGCACCGGGAACACCTACGAGCAGTACTTC.

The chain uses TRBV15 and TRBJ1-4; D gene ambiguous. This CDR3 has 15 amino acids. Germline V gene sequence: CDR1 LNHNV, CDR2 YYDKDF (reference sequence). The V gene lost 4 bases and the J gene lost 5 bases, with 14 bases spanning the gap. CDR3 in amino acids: CATSIGTADNEKLFF. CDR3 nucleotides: TGTGCCACCAGCATAGGTACGGCTGACAATGAAAAACTGTTTTTT.

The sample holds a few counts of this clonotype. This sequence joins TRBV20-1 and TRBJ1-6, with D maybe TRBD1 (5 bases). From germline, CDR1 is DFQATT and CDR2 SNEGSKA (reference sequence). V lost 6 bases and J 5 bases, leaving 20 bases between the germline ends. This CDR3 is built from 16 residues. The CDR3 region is CSAPLDGGRNNSPLHF. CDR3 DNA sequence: TGCAGTGCCCCTCTTGATGGGGGGAGAAATAATTCACCCCTCCACTTT.

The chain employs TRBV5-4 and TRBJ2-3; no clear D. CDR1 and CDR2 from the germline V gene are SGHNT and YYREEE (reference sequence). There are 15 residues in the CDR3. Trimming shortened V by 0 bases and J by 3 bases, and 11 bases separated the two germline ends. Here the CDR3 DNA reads TGTGCCAGCAGCTTGGACGTAGCTGCGACAGATACGCAGTATTTT. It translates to CASSLDVAATDTQYF.

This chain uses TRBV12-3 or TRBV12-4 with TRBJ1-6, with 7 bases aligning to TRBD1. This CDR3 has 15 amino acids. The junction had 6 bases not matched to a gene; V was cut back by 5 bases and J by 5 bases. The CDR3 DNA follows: TGTGCCAGCAGTGCCTCAGGGACAGATAATTCACCCCTCCACTTT. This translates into CASSASGTDNSPLHF.

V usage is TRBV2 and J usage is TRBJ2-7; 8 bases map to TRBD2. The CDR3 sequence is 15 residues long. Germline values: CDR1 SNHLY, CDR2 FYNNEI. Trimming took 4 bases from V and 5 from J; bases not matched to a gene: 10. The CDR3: CASSVLASGSNEQYF. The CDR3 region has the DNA TGTGCCAGCAGTGTCCTCGCTAGCGGGTCAAACGAGCAGTACTTC.